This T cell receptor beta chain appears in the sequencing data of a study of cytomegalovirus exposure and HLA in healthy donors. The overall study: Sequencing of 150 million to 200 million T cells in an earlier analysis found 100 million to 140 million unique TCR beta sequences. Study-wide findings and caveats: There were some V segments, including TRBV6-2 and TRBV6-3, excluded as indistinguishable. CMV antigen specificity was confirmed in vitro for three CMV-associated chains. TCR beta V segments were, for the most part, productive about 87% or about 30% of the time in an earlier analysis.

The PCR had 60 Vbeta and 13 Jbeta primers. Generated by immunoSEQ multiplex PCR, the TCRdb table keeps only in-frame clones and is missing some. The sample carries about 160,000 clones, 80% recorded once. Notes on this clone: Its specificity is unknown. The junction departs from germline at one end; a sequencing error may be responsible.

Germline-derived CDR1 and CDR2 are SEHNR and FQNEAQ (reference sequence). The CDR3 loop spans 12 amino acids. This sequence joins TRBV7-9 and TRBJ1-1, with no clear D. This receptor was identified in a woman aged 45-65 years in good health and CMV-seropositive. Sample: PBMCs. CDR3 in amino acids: CSSSYTPGEAFF. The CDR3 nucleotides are TGTTCCAGCAGCTATACCCCCGGTGAAGCTTTCTTT.